The source of this T cell receptor (beta chain) is a study of cytotoxic CD8 clonotypes in ibrutinib-treated CLL. At the level of the study: It was after a median about 12 months of treatment, range 6 to 36, that response samples were taken.

The study, taken as a whole, reports: Clonality rose at ibrutinib response, held steady in sustained remission, and fell toward baseline at progression.

The CDR3 sequence is 17 residues long. Germline V gene lookup returns CDR1 SGHRS and CDR2 YFSETQ. V was pared by 2 bases and J by 3 bases, with 18 bases between. Assay: immunoSEQ multiplex PCR; the TCRdb copy retains only in-frame clones and omits some. The sample has around 60,000 clones; roughly 57% are singletons. Comments on this clone: Its antigen is undetermined.

The sample was PBMCs, taken after 12 months of ibrutinib treatment. The rearrangement joins TRBV5-1 to TRBJ1-3; unclear D gene. The TCR comes from a human donor with chronic lymphocytic leukemia. As DNA, the CDR3 is TGCGCCAGCAGCTTAGCCGCCCGGGCGGTGGGTGGAAACACCATATATTTT. This gives the protein CASSLAARAVGGNTIYF.